What follows describes a single T cell receptor beta chain. The age range of participants was about 18 to 100 years, with residence in about two dozen US areas. Clinical histories supplied by participants themselves formed the basis of cohort assignment. Authors' data handling: Estimates of nucleated cell counts were drawn from the amplification of reference gene primers. Assay: immunoSEQ multiplex PCR; the TCRdb copy retains only in-frame clones and omits some. V and J calls and clone size are those listed in that table; D and trimming were worked out from the DNA. The data show fewer than 250,000 clones, around 86% seen once. Germline values: CDR1 MNHEY, CDR2 SMNVEV (reference sequence). V lost 2 bases and J 6 bases, leaving 10 bases between the germline ends. The CDR3 runs 13 residues. The sample is drawn from a study of blood T cell repertoires in COVID-19. Study-level background: From the United States, Italy and Spain came samples of acute and convalescent COVID-19.

The sequenced sample consisted of PBMCs or T cells enriched from blood (not recorded which). The sequence came from a man younger than 45 in a cohort exposed to, infected with or recovered from COVID-19 (not recorded which). The V call is TRBV27, the J call TRBJ1-2; D is uncertain. CDR3 in amino acids: CASSLGHGDGYTF. CDR3 nucleotides: TGTGCCAGCAGTTTAGGTCACGGAGATGGCTACACCTTC.